Listed here are 13 T cell receptor beta chains from one sample, sequenced in a study of shared clonotypes between healthy human individuals. Cells designated naive CD8 were CD45RO-negative and were positively selected for CCR7, with terminally differentiated effector memory CD45RA+ cells excluded. Sequenced by immunoSEQ multiplex PCR; TCRdb stores in-frame clones only, minus some. The sample lists millions of clones; roughly 91% were seen once. The specimen sequenced was naive CD8+ T cells from PBMCs. The receptors were gathered from a man aged 18 to 30 in good health. Some clones in this sample may be carry-over from other donors' samples.

This sequence joins TRBV7-8 and TRBJ1-4; D is ambiguous. V gave up 1 base and J gave up 2 bases, with 14 bases separating them. CDR1 is SGHVS, CDR2 FQNEAQ, per germline. The CDR3 is 17 residues long. The CDR3 DNA reads as TGTGCCAGCAGCTTAGGGGTCCTTTCGGGTACTAATGAAAAACTGTTTTTT. Its protein product is CASSLGVLSGTNEKLFF.

The V call is TRBV7-9, the J call TRBJ2-2, with D hard to call. V gave up 5 bases and J gave up 5 bases, with 15 bases separating them. CDR1 is SEHNR and CDR2 is FQNEAQ in the germline V gene (reference sequence). The CDR3 loop spans 15 amino acids. The CDR3 loop reads CASSNGPGQTGELFF. CDR3 sequence (DNA): TGTGCCAGCAGCAACGGACCCGGTCAGACCGGGGAGCTGTTTTTT.

V gene TRBV9 combines with J gene TRBJ2-2; 8 nucleotides line up with TRBD2. The CDR3 loop spans 15 amino acids. Per the germline V gene, CDR1 is SGDLS and CDR2 is YYNGEE. V gave up 0 bases and J gave up 6 bases; unmatched junction bases: 4. The CDR3 sequence is CASSVDPGGPGELFF. CDR3 DNA: TGTGCCAGCAGCGTAGATCCGGGAGGGCCCGGGGAGCTGTTTTTT.

This chain links TRBV5-1 with TRBJ2-3; 8 bases match TRBD2. Trimming cost V 0 bases and J 2 bases; bases outside gene matches: 8. Germline assignment: CDR1 SGHRS and CDR2 YFSETQ. This CDR3 has 17 amino acids. CDR3: CASSLAQLAGHTDTQYF. CDR3 DNA sequence: TGCGCCAGCAGCTTGGCCCAGTTAGCGGGGCACACAGATACGCAGTATTTT. The whole variable domain, filled in from reference TRBV5-1 and TRBJ2-3, reads KAGVTQTPRYLIKTRGQQVTLSCSPISGHRSVSWYQQTPGQGLQFLFEYFSETQRNKGNFPGRFSGRQFSNSRSEMNVSTLELGDSALYLCASSLAQLAGHTDTQYFGPGTRLTVL.

The gene calls are TRBV21-1 and TRBJ2-5. TRBV21-1 is recorded as a pseudogene. CDR3 length: 14 residues. CDR3 amino acids: CASGSPVEGETQYF. As DNA, the CDR3 is TGTGCCAGTGGATCTCCGGTCGAGGGGGAGACCCAGTACTTC.

The CDR3 DNA reads TGTGCCAGCAGTCCTTCCACCGGACCCAGATCCTACGAGCAGTACTTC. Translation gives CASSPSTGPRSYEQYF. V is TRBV27 and J is TRBJ2-7, with D unclear. V was clipped by 5 bases and J by 1 base, with 18 bases between them. CDR1 MNHEY and CDR2 SMNVEV come from the germline V gene (reference sequence). The CDR3 covers 16 residues.

This chain uses TRBV27 with TRBJ2-6, with D possibly TRBD1 on 6 matching bases. V lost 5 bases and J 4 bases, leaving 15 bases between the germline ends. Germline V gene sequence: CDR1 MNHEY, CDR2 SMNVEV (reference sequence). This CDR3 is built from 16 residues. The CDR3 DNA sequence: TGTGCCAGCAGTCCGGTCCAGGGGACCGGGGCCAACGTCCTGACTTTC. It yields the protein CASSPVQGTGANVLTF.

This chain links TRBV6-5 with TRBJ1-2; D possibly corresponds to TRBD1 (6 bases). V dropped 6 bases and J dropped 4 bases, with 18 bases sitting between them. This CDR3 is 15 amino acids long. Germline lookup yields CDR1 MNHEY and CDR2 SVGAGI. The CDR3 sequence: CASSQGRGVIYGYTF. The CDR3 DNA sequence: TGTGCCAGCAGCCAGGGGAGGGGAGTTATCTATGGCTACACCTTC.

This sequence joins TRBV29-1 and TRBJ2-5; D unresolved. Per the germline V gene, CDR1 is SQVTM and CDR2 is ANQGSEA. This CDR3 has 14 residues. Trimming cost V 4 bases and J 1 base, with 13 bases left between them. This CDR3 is CSVASVPAQETQYF. The CDR3 DNA is TGCAGCGTTGCCTCCGTACCCGCCCAAGAGACCCAGTACTTC. Full variable domain (missing parts from reference TRBV29-1 and TRBJ2-5): SAVISQKPSRDICQRGTSLTIQCQVDSQVTMMFWYRQQPGQSLTLIATANQGSEATYESGFVIDKFPISRPNLTFSTLTVSNMSPEDSSIYLCSVASVPAQETQYFGPGTRLLVL.

The chain uses TRBV19 and TRBJ2-7, with TRBD2 matching 11 bases. Trimming took 8 bases from V and 1 from J; bases not matched to a gene: 13. The germline CDR1 and CDR2 sequences are LNHDA and SQIVND (reference sequence). This CDR3 contains 17 residues. CDR3 sequence reads: CASWGTDGTSGSYEQYF. In DNA, the CDR3 is TGTGCCAGTTGGGGGACGGATGGGACTAGCGGTTCCTACGAGCAGTACTTC.

The J gene is TRBJ1-1, the V gene TRBV15, with D tentatively TRBD1 (5 bases). Germline assignment: CDR1 LNHNV and CDR2 YYDKDF (reference sequence). The CDR3 has 16 residues. V lost 0 bases and J lost 0, with 11 bases in between. In nucleotides, the CDR3 is TGTGCCACCAGCAGAGATAGGGCAGGGTTGAACACTGAAGCTTTCTTT. This sequence encodes CATSRDRAGLNTEAFF.

This chain connects TRBV5-8 to TRBJ2-5; 7 bases fit TRBD1. The junction had 6 bases not matched to a gene; V was cut back by 0 bases and J by 4 bases. The CDR3 has 15 residues. Germline V gives CDR1 SGHTS, CDR2 YDEGEE. CDR3 loop: CASSLDLTGTETQYF. The CDR3 nucleotides are TGTGCCAGCAGCTTGGACTTGACAGGGACAGAGACCCAGTACTTC.

This clone was found a few times. Other DNA sequences in the sample encode the same CDR3. The chain recombines TRBV29-1 with TRBJ1-4; TRBD1 matches at 7 bases. Trimming at V came to 6 bases and at J to 5 bases, leaving 6 bases not matched to a gene. Germline V gene data show CDR1 as SQVTM and CDR2 as ANQGSEA. The CDR3 has 13 residues. The chain's CDR3 is CSVRTGANEKLFF. CDR3 sequence (DNA): TGCAGCGTCCGGACAGGAGCAAATGAAAAACTGTTTTTT. The full variable domain, completed using reference TRBV29-1 and TRBJ1-4, is SAVISQKPSRDICQRGTSLTIQCQVDSQVTMMFWYRQQPGQSLTLIATANQGSEATYESGFVIDKFPISRPNLTFSTLTVSNMSPEDSSIYLCSVRTGANEKLFFGSGTQLSVL.